This entry lists 25 T cell receptor beta chains sequenced from one sample in a study of blood T cell repertoires in COVID-19. The data were produced by immunoSEQ multiplex PCR, yet TCRdb's version contains in-frame clones alone and is incomplete. The sample records about 380,000 clones, about 88% being singletons. Sequencing used PBMCs or T cells enriched from blood (not recorded which). These receptors all come from a woman aged 18-29 years who had recovered from COVID-19.

The J gene is TRBJ2-5, the V gene TRBV27; possibly TRBD2 for D (5 bases). Germline values: CDR1 MNHEY, CDR2 SMNVEV (reference sequence). V lost 6 bases, J lost 2 bases, and 19 bases lay in between. The CDR3 totals 16 residues. The CDR3 nucleotides read TGTGCCAGCAGAGGTTTGGGTGGGAGCTTTCAAGAGACCCAGTACTTC. It specifies CASRGLGGSFQETQYF.

The rearrangement uses TRBV21-1 and TRBJ2-2; the listed D gene, TRBD2, was not tested against the DNA. TRBV21-1 is a pseudogene segment. The CDR3 is 21 residues long. The CDR3 here is CASSKPSGLAGGRSGTGELFF. The CDR3 region has the DNA TGTGCCAGCAGCAAACCTTCCGGACTAGCGGGGGGACGTTCTGGGACCGGGGAGCTGTTTTTT.

This rearrangement joins TRBV9 to TRBJ1-6; D gene ambiguous. The CDR3 is 16 amino acids. Germline V CDR1 and CDR2: SGDLS, YYNGEE. V lost 3 bases and J 10 bases, leaving 20 bases between the germline ends. The CDR3 loop reads CASSAGYGPNISPLHF. The DNA of the CDR3 is TGTGCCAGCAGCGCGGGGTACGGGCCCAACATATCACCCCTCCACTTT.

This clone came up a few times. The chain uses TRBV21-1 and TRBJ1-2; no DNA check was done on the table's D call, TRBD1. TRBV21-1 is a pseudogene segment. The CDR3 sequence is 15 residues long. CDR3 nucleotide sequence: TGTGCCAGCAGCGAATCCCTACAGGTGTCCTATGGCTACACCTTC. This encodes CASSESLQVSYGYTF.

With respect to this clone: At one boundary the junction diverges from the germline segment, which might be a read error. The genes are TRBV6-1 and TRBJ1-4; no reliable D call. The CDR3 length is 15 residues. CDR1 and CDR2 (germline): MNHNS, SASEGT. The DNA for the CDR3 is TGTGCCAGCAGTCAAGCCCGGGCAACTAATGAAAAACTGTTTTTT. It translates to CASSQARATNEKLFF.

The CDR3 loop reads CASSQAYGQAIYF. CDR3 DNA sequence: TGTGCCAGCAGCCAAGCCTATGGACAGGCGATATATTTT. The rearrangement joins TRBV4-2 to TRBJ1-3; 7 bases agree with TRBD1. Germline V lookup: CDR1 LGHNA, CDR2 YNFKEQ. The ends lost 1 base at V and 13 bases at J; junction bases unmatched: 7. The CDR3 is made up of 13 amino acids.

The DNA for the CDR3 is TGTGCCAGCACGCCGGGACAGGGGACGGGGGGCTACACCTTC. Protein: CASTPGQGTGGYTF. This chain uses TRBV27 with TRBJ1-2; 10 bases fit TRBD1. The CDR3 runs 14 residues. V lost 7 bases and J lost 8; bases outside the gene matches: 10. Per the germline V gene, CDR1 is MNHEY and CDR2 is SMNVEV (reference sequence).

CDR3 protein: CASSQSGLAGETQYF. CDR3 in DNA: TGTGCCAGCAGCCAATCGGGACTAGCTGGGGAGACCCAGTACTTC. The chain combines TRBV7-9 with TRBJ2-5, with 9 bases lining up with TRBD2. Looked up from germline, CDR1 is SEHNR and CDR2 is FQNEAQ (reference sequence). The CDR3 extends over 15 amino acids. V shed 5 bases, J shed 5 bases, and the junction held 9 bases outside the gene matches.

The chain links TRBV11-2 to TRBJ2-7, with TRBD1 identical over 7 bases. The CDR3 loop spans 13 amino acids. The germline CDR1 and CDR2 sequences are SGHAT and FQNNGV. The ends lost 3 bases at V and 2 bases at J; junction bases unmatched: 1. The CDR3 sequence: CASSFGTAYEQYF. The CDR3 DNA reads TGTGCCAGCAGCTTCGGGACAGCCTACGAGCAGTACTTC.

The table lists this clone with a few counts. This rearrangement joins TRBV7-2 to TRBJ1-5; D might be TRBD1 (5 bases). V gave up 0 bases and J gave up 6 bases, with 15 bases separating them. The germline CDR1 and CDR2 sequences are SGHTA and FQGNSA. This CDR3 comprises 16 residues. CDR3 bases: TGTGCCAGCAGCTTAGCAGGGGCGAGAAATAGTCAGCCCCAGCATTTT. Translating it yields CASSLAGARNSQPQHF.

The J gene is TRBJ2-7, the V gene TRBV4-2; a possible D gene is TRBD2 (5 bases). With 0 bases removed from V and 2 bases from J, the gap between germline ends came to 11 bases. This CDR3 is built from 15 residues. Looked up from germline, CDR1 is LGHNA and CDR2 is YNFKEQ. CDR3 sequence (DNA): TGTGCCAGCAGCCAAGATGCGGCGGGCCCCTACGAGCAGTACTTC. Translation: CASSQDAAGPYEQYF.

The chain carries TRBV6-2 or TRBV6-3 and TRBJ2-1, with unresolved D. Germline V CDR1 and CDR2: MNHEY, SVGEGT. The CDR3 runs 14 residues. V was trimmed by 5 bases and J by 6 bases, leaving 14 bases between them. In DNA, the CDR3 is TGTGCCAGCAGTACTTCCCTTACGTTCAATGAGCAGTTCTTC. This translates into CASSTSLTFNEQFF.

This chain links TRBV6-5 with TRBJ1-6; 7 bases agree with TRBD1. The CDR3 length is 14 residues. Germline V gene sequence: CDR1 MNHEY, CDR2 SVGAGI. The ends lost 6 bases at V and 7 bases at J; junction bases unmatched: 6. CDR3 in amino acids: CASRFGQANSPLHF. The DNA for the CDR3 is TGTGCCAGCAGGTTTGGACAGGCCAATTCACCCCTCCACTTT.

CDR3 DNA sequence: TGTGCCAGAAGCTTGGGAACAGGCGGGGAGGGGAACACTGAAGCTTTCTTT. Protein sequence: CARSLGTGGEGNTEAFF. This chain joins TRBV5-3 and TRBJ1-1; D might be TRBD1 (5 bases). TRBV5-3 is assigned to the ORF class and has an uncertain function. Trimming stripped 0 bases from V and 1 base from J, with 16 bases between. This CDR3 is built from 17 residues.

J is TRBJ2-2 and V is TRBV27, with D maybe TRBD2 (5 bases). This CDR3 is 16 amino acids long. CDR1 and CDR2 from the germline V gene are MNHEY and SMNVEV (reference sequence). V gave up 3 bases and J gave up 4 bases, with 15 bases separating them. The CDR3 loop reads CASSLGALGFTGELFF. The DNA for the CDR3 is TGTGCCAGCAGTTTGGGAGCACTAGGGTTCACCGGGGAGCTGTTTTTT.

V is TRBV6-5 and J is TRBJ1-2, with D tentatively TRBD1 (5 bases). The CDR3 has 15 residues. Germline CDR1 reads MNHEY; CDR2 reads SVGAGI. V lost 5 bases and J 5 bases, leaving 18 bases between the germline ends. The CDR3 loop reads CASSRASGPSYGYTF. In DNA, the CDR3 is TGTGCCAGCAGTCGGGCCTCAGGGCCCTCGTATGGCTACACCTTC.

This chain uses TRBV28 with TRBJ1-1; unclear D gene. Trimming pared 3 bases from V and 3 bases from J, leaving 20 bases between. Germline V gene sequence: CDR1 MDHEN, CDR2 SYDVKM. The CDR3 is 17 amino acids. The CDR3 DNA sequence: TGTGCCAGCAGTTTCCTCACTCCCGGGGTCGGGGACACTGAAGCTTTCTTT. As protein: CASSFLTPGVGDTEAFF.

The chain carries TRBV14 and TRBJ2-1; D perhaps matches TRBD1 (5 bases). This CDR3 is built from 14 residues. Trimming left V 1 base short and J 8 bases short, with 12 bases between. Germline assignment: CDR1 SGHDN and CDR2 FVKESK. The CDR3 bases are TGTGCCAGCAGCCAAGTTCAGGGTGGGTATGAGCAGTTCTTC. It translates to CASSQVQGGYEQFF.

This clone was counted a few times. The chain combines TRBV28 with TRBJ1-6, with 11 bases lining up with TRBD1. CDR1 and CDR2 (germline): MDHEN, SYDVKM. This CDR3 spans 15 amino acids. V was clipped by 6 bases and J by 9 bases; unmatched bases: 7. CDR3 in amino acids: CASSPGTGGTSPLHF. For the CDR3, the DNA is TGTGCCAGCAGCCCCGGGACAGGGGGGACTTCACCCCTCCACTTT.

The chain recombines TRBV6-5 with TRBJ1-1, with D possibly TRBD1 on 6 matching bases. V was trimmed by 5 bases and J by 3 bases, leaving 7 bases between them. Germline values: CDR1 MNHEY, CDR2 SVGAGI. This CDR3 spans 12 amino acids. The CDR3 DNA reads as TGTGCCAGCAGTCACAGGGACACTGAAGCTTTCTTT. Translation: CASSHRDTEAFF.

Here the CDR3 DNA reads TGTGCCAGCAGTGAGACAGGAAGAATGGAAAAACTGTTTTTT. Its protein product is CASSETGRMEKLFF. The genes are TRBV25-1 and TRBJ1-4; weak D call: TRBD1 (6 bases). The V gene lost 3 bases and the J gene lost 8 bases, with 13 bases spanning the gap. Germline CDR1 is MGHDK and CDR2 is SYGVNS. This CDR3 has 14 residues.

J is TRBJ1-1 and V is TRBV5-6; TRBD1 matches 7 bases. This CDR3 spans 13 amino acids. The germline gives CDR1 SGHDT, CDR2 YYEEEE. V dropped 0 bases and J dropped 7; count of bases not matched to a gene: 3. For the CDR3, the DNA is TGTGCCAGCAGCTTGGTAGGGGGCGGTGAAGCTTTCTTT. Protein product: CASSLVGGGEAFF.

This clone was seen a single time. The V and J genes are TRBV5-4 and TRBJ2-7; 10 nucleotides line up with TRBD2. The germline V gene has CDR1 SGHNT and CDR2 YYREEE (reference sequence). The CDR3 length is 15 residues. With 4 bases clipped from V and 1 base from J, the junction kept 5 bases outside the gene matches. The CDR3 nucleotides are TGTGCCAGCAGCCTAGCGGGGGTTCTTTCCTACGAGCAGTACTTC. Protein product: CASSLAGVLSYEQYF.

The rearrangement joins TRBV5-5 to TRBJ1-1; 7 bases map to TRBD1. Germline lookup yields CDR1 SGHKS and CDR2 YYEKEE (reference sequence). This CDR3 contains 15 residues. V gave up 0 bases and J gave up 2 bases; unmatched junction bases: 4. CDR3 coding DNA: TGTGCCAGCAGCTTGGAGGGGGCCCGAAACACTGAAGCTTTCTTT. It is translated as CASSLEGARNTEAFF.

This chain links TRBV12-3 or TRBV12-4 with TRBJ2-7, with TRBD1 identical over 7 bases. Trimming cost V 7 bases and J 7 bases; bases outside gene matches: 10. The length of the CDR3 is 13 residues. The CDR3 DNA sequence: TGTGCCAGCACCCTAACAGGGGTCGGGGAGCAGTACTTC. This translates into CASTLTGVGEQYF.